What follows are 32 T cell receptor beta chains derived from one specimen sequenced in a study of T cells in Graves' hyperthyroidism and ophthalmopathy (dated by TCRdb to about 2019). Receptor amplification or capture employed multiplex PCR. This sample was sequenced with an Illumina HiSeq 2000. The TCR beta CDR3 regions were amplified from RNA transcripts. For the first round of RT-PCR on the TCR CDR3, the HTBI primer set was used together with the Qiagen OneStep RT-PCR kit. TCRdb took the public reads, trimmed them with fastp at Q25, ran MiXCR for clone calling and kept in-frame beta chains. Each CDR3 protein gets just one entry, which takes the most common genes and DNA from the rows behind it. This sample gives 390,000 or so distinct CDR3 sequences in total; around 15% of them show up just once. Of the sample, roughly an eighth falls within the top ten clones. Sequenced input: blood. These receptors were collected from a man aged 18-30 years with Graves' ophthalmopathy.

Remarks on this clonotype: Possible read error: a much larger clone is one base away. This chain connects TRBV24-1 to TRBJ1-5, with TRBD1 identical over 7 bases. The CDR3 totals 14 residues. Trimming cost V 3 bases and J 5 bases; bases outside gene matches: 3. The V gene's germline CDR1 is KGHDR and CDR2 SFDVKD. In DNA form, the CDR3 reads TGTGCCACCAGTGATCACAGGGGCGATCAGCCCCAGCATTTT. Its protein product is CATSDHRGDQPQHF.

A single count supports this clonotype. With a much larger clone just one base away, this may be a read error. The chain links TRBV6-2 or TRBV6-3 to TRBJ2-5; the match to TRBD1 covers 7 bases. CDR3 length: 15 amino acids. V lost 8 bases and J lost 1; bases outside the gene matches: 10. Germline loops: CDR1 MNHEY, CDR2 SVGEGT. The CDR3 region has the DNA TGTGCCAGCGGTGGGACGGACAGGCCCCAAGAGACCCAGTACTTC. This gives the protein CASGGTDRPQETQYF.

There are a few counts of this clonotype. The chain is built from TRBV24-1 and TRBJ2-5; 8 positions agree with TRBD1. V shed 4 bases, J shed 5 bases, and the junction held 8 bases outside the gene matches. CDR1 and CDR2 from the germline V gene are KGHDR and SFDVKD. The CDR3 totals 15 residues. CDR3 bases: TGTGCCACCAGTGAGGCGATCGGACAGGGCGAGACCCAGTACTTC. It is translated as CATSEAIGQGETQYF.

The chain uses TRBV27 and TRBJ1-5; weak D call: TRBD1 (5 bases). The V gene's germline CDR1 is MNHEY and CDR2 SMNVEV (reference sequence). The CDR3 is 13 amino acids. Trimming left V 6 bases short and J 3 bases short, with 9 bases between. Here the CDR3 reads CASRQVYNQPQHF. The CDR3 DNA reads TGTGCCAGCAGACAGGTGTACAATCAGCCCCAGCATTTT.

V is TRBV6-1 and J is TRBJ1-5; TRBD1 matches at 9 bases. The V gene end was trimmed by 5 bases and the J gene end by 4 bases; junction bases not matched to a gene: 6. The CDR3 spans 15 residues. CDR1 and CDR2 from the germline V gene are MNHNS and SASEGT. The CDR3 DNA is TGTGCCAGCAGTTATACAGGGGGCGGAAATCAGCCCCAGCATTTT. Translation: CASSYTGGGNQPQHF.

This clonotype was seen a few times. The chain carries TRBV4-1 and TRBJ2-1, with 8 positions matching TRBD1. CDR1 and CDR2 (germline): MGHRA, YSYEKL. J was trimmed by 7 bases and V by 5 bases; bases with no gene match: 7. This CDR3 spans 14 amino acids. CDR3 protein: CASSFQGARNEQFF. CDR3 DNA: TGCGCCAGCAGCTTCCAGGGGGCACGGAATGAGCAGTTCTTC.

This clonotype was counted at least ten times. The rearrangement uses TRBV7-2 and TRBJ1-4; D is unresolved. V dropped 1 base and J dropped 0 bases, with 6 bases sitting between them. The CDR3 runs to 15 residues. Per germline, CDR1 SGHTA and CDR2 FQGNSA. The CDR3 coding sequence is TGTGCCAGCAGCTTAGGTCGGGCAACTAATGAAAAACTGTTTTTT. This translates into CASSLGRATNEKLFF. The full variable domain, completed using reference TRBV7-2 and TRBJ1-4, is GAGVSQSPSNKVTEKGKDVELRCDPISGHTALYWYRQSLGQGLEFLIYFQGNSAPDKSGLPSDRFSAERTGGSVSTLTIQRTQQEDSAVYLCASSLGRATNEKLFFGSGTQLSVL.

This clonotype was seen many times. V usage is TRBV12-3 or TRBV12-4 and J usage is TRBJ1-4, with D possibly matching TRBD1 (5 bases). This CDR3 has 15 amino acids. Deletions cut 7 bases from V and 3 bases from J, with 15 bases between. CDR3 nucleotides: TGTGCCAGCACCCCTTGGGGGACGGCTAATGAAAAACTGTTTTTT. Encoded protein: CASTPWGTANEKLFF.

This clonotype was counted many times. The chain has TRBV15 and TRBJ2-7; 13 bases agree with TRBD2. The V gene's germline CDR1 is LNHNV and CDR2 YYDKDF (reference sequence). The CDR3 totals 16 residues. V lost 3 bases, J lost 5 bases, and 7 bases stayed unmatched. CDR3 loop: CATSSGLAGDKHEQYF. The CDR3 nucleotides read TGTGCCACCAGCAGTGGACTAGCGGGAGACAAACACGAGCAGTACTTC. Variable domain in full (rest from reference TRBV15 and TRBJ2-7): DAMVIQNPRYQVTQFGKPVTLSCSQTLNHNVMYWYQQKSSQAPKLLFHYYDKDFNNEADTPDNFQSRRPNTSFCFLDIRSPGLGDTAMYLCATSSGLAGDKHEQYFGPGTRLTVT.

The chain recombines TRBV6-1 with TRBJ2-5, with a weak D call TRBD1 (6 bases). The CDR3 extends over 13 amino acids. The germline V and J ends were trimmed by 6 bases and 2 bases, with 10 bases remaining between them. Germline V gives CDR1 MNHNS, CDR2 SASEGT. CDR3: CASSYREQETQYF. As DNA, the CDR3 is TGTGCCAGCAGCTACAGGGAACAAGAGACCCAGTACTTC.

This clonotype was seen a few times. This sequence joins TRBV7-2 and TRBJ2-7; D ambiguous. The CDR3 runs to 13 residues. Germline CDR1 and CDR2: SGHTA and FQGNSA. The V gene lost 1 base and the J gene lost 4 bases, with 8 bases spanning the gap. Here the CDR3 DNA reads TGTGCCAGCAGCTTAGTGGAAGCTTACGAGCAGTACTTC. This encodes CASSLVEAYEQYF.

Only a few counts were recorded for this clonotype. This rearrangement joins TRBV10-3 to TRBJ2-2, with 10 bases fitting TRBD2. This CDR3 is built from 14 residues. CDR1 and CDR2 from the germline V gene are ENHRY and SYGVKD. Unmatched junction bases numbered 5, after V lost 5 bases and J lost 8 bases. Here the CDR3 DNA reads TGTGCCATCAGTCAGCGGGAGGGCTCAGGGGAGCTGTTTTTT. Amino acids: CAISQREGSGELFF.

This clonotype turned up a few times. The chain links TRBV7-9 to TRBJ2-3; D is unresolved. V gave up 5 bases and J gave up 1 base, with 10 bases separating them. The CDR3 totals 14 residues. Germline-derived CDR1 and CDR2 are SEHNR and FQNEAQ (reference sequence). The CDR3 reads CASSLTTGTDTQYF. The CDR3 nucleotides read TGTGCCAGCAGCCTAACCACGGGCACAGATACGCAGTATTTT.

This clonotype was recorded many times. The CDR3 nucleotides are TGTGCCACCAGTGATTCGTCAGCGGTTGGGGAGACCCAGTACTTC. This encodes CATSDSSAVGETQYF. The rearrangement links TRBV24-1 to TRBJ2-5; D might be TRBD2 (5 bases). V lost 2 bases, J lost 5 bases, and 14 bases lay in between. The CDR3 runs 15 residues. CDR1 and CDR2 (germline): KGHDR, SFDVKD.

CDR3 nucleotides: TGTGCCAGTAGTGTTCTGGGACAGGGGGTCTCTGGGGCCAACGTCCTGACTTTC. Its translation is CASSVLGQGVSGANVLTF. This chain connects TRBV19 to TRBJ2-6; 11 bases align to TRBD1. This CDR3 spans 18 amino acids. Germline trimming cut 5 bases from V and 0 bases from J; bases unmatched to any gene: 6. Looked up from germline, CDR1 is LNHDA and CDR2 is SQIVND (reference sequence).

This clonotype was seen at least ten times. The chain couples TRBV7-9 to TRBJ2-7; TRBD1 is a possible D gene (6 bases). The CDR3 contains 15 residues. Trimming pared 6 bases from V and 9 bases from J, leaving 24 bases between. CDR1 and CDR2 (germline): SEHNR, FQNEAQ (reference sequence). CDR3: CASSPTSGLPRGQYF. CDR3 nucleotides: TGTGCCAGCAGTCCCACCTCTGGCCTCCCCAGGGGGCAGTACTTC.

The chain combines TRBV15 with TRBJ2-7, with 12 positions matching TRBD1. V gave up 5 bases and J gave up 1 base; unmatched junction bases: 6. CDR1 LNHNV and CDR2 YYDKDF come from the germline V gene (reference sequence). The CDR3 runs 16 residues. CDR3 coding DNA: TGTGCCACCAGCTTAGGGACAGGGGGCTCGTCCTACGAGCAGTACTTC. Translated, it gives CATSLGTGGSSYEQYF.

In the case of this clonotype: One end of the junction is discordant with germline, which a read error may explain. J is TRBJ2-2 and V is TRBV7-2, with D perhaps TRBD2 (5 bases). Germline CDR1 and CDR2: SGHTA and FQGNSA. The CDR3 is 16 amino acids. The CDR3 here is CASSFSPPGNTGEPFF. The CDR3 DNA reads as TGTGCCAGCAGCTTCTCCCCTCCGGGGAACACCGGGGAGCCGTTTTTT.

This clonotype was found many times. The J gene is TRBJ2-5, the V gene TRBV5-8; D is unresolved. Trimming pared 10 bases from V and 5 bases from J, leaving 27 bases between. The CDR3 is made up of 16 amino acids. Germline V CDR1 and CDR2: SGHTS, YDEGEE. The DNA of the CDR3 is TGTGCCGGTTCGGACGAGCTCAACCCGATTTTGGAGACCCAGTACTTC. Translation gives CAGSDELNPILETQYF.

This clonotype was seen more than once but under ten times. At one end the junction does not follow the germline gene, possibly because of a read error. The chain is built from TRBV5-6 and TRBJ2-7; 7 nucleotides match TRBD1. Per the germline V gene, CDR1 is SGHDT and CDR2 is YYEEEE. This CDR3 comprises 12 residues. The DNA for the CDR3 is TGTGCCAGCGGGGACAGTCCCTATGAGCAGTACTTC. The encoded protein is CASGDSPYEQYF.

The chain is built from TRBV15 and TRBJ2-3; D might be TRBD1 or TRBD2, each matching 5 bases. V lost 9 bases, J lost 5 bases, and 9 bases lay in between. CDR3 size: 11 residues. CDR1 is LNHNV, CDR2 YYDKDF, per germline (reference sequence). The DNA for the CDR3 is TGTGCCACGGGGGAGCTAGATACGCAGTATTTT. It specifies CATGELDTQYF. Variable domain in full (rest from reference TRBV15 and TRBJ2-3): DAMVIQNPRYQVTQFGKPVTLSCSQTLNHNVMYWYQQKSSQAPKLLFHYYDKDFNNEADTPDNFQSRRPNTSFCFLDIRSPGLGDTAMYLCATGELDTQYFGPGTRLTVL.

In its sample, this clonotype was seen many times. The chain joins TRBV30 to TRBJ2-1; tentative D call: TRBD2 (6 bases). The germline V gene encodes CDR1 GTSNPN and CDR2 SVGIG (reference sequence). Trimming cost V 0 bases and J 1 base, with 7 bases left between them. This CDR3 is 14 amino acids long. CDR3 protein: CAWSVGGSYNEQFF. DNA of the CDR3: TGTGCCTGGAGTGTTGGGGGGTCCTACAATGAGCAGTTCTTC.

This clonotype was counted at least ten times. V and J are TRBV2 and TRBJ1-5; a possible D gene is TRBD1 (5 bases). CDR1 is SNHLY, CDR2 FYNNEI, per germline. This CDR3 comprises 12 residues. Trimming took 6 bases from V and 5 from J, leaving 8 bases between them. The CDR3 region is CASRGEDQPQHF. The CDR3, as DNA: TGTGCCAGCAGGGGGGAGGATCAGCCCCAGCATTTT.

This clonotype was seen more than once but under ten times. Compared with germline, one end of the junction differs, possibly owing to a read error. This rearrangement joins TRBV7-6 to TRBJ2-5, with 7 bases fitting TRBD2. CDR3 length: 16 residues. Germline-derived CDR1 and CDR2 are SGHVS and FNYEAQ. In DNA form, the CDR3 reads TGTGCCAGCAGCTTCCAACCCACCCTCCGGGAGGAGACCCGGTACTTC. Its protein product is CASSFQPTLREETRYF.

This clonotype was counted ten times or more. The CDR3, as DNA: TGTGCCAGCAGCCCACAGACCCGGGACACCGGGGAGCTGTTTTTT. The encoded protein is CASSPQTRDTGELFF. The chain is built from TRBV11-2 and TRBJ2-2; D is undetermined. Between the trimmed V and J ends, which lost 5 bases and 3 bases, there was a span of 13 bases. There are 15 residues in the CDR3. Germline V CDR1 and CDR2: SGHAT, FQNNGV.

This clonotype appeared many times. The chain uses TRBV11-1 and TRBJ2-1; 7 bases fit TRBD1. V gave up 5 bases and J gave up 3 bases; unmatched junction bases: 10. The CDR3 is made up of 16 amino acids. Looked up from germline, CDR1 is SGHAT and CDR2 is FQDESV (reference sequence). CDR3 protein: CASSHYSGTDYNEQFF. The CDR3 DNA follows: TGTGCCAGCAGCCACTATTCCGGGACAGACTACAATGAGCAGTTCTTC.

In its sample, this clonotype was seen many times. The chain combines TRBV5-1 with TRBJ2-7; D unresolved. The CDR3 runs to 14 residues. Trimming took 0 bases from V and 0 from J, leaving 7 bases between them. Per the germline V gene, CDR1 is SGHRS and CDR2 is YFSETQ. CDR3 protein: CASSLAIGSYEQYF. CDR3 in DNA: TGCGCCAGCAGCTTGGCTATCGGCTCCTACGAGCAGTACTTC. Based on the CDR3 plus reference TRBV5-1 and TRBJ2-7, the full variable domain is KAGVTQTPRYLIKTRGQQVTLSCSPISGHRSVSWYQQTPGQGLQFLFEYFSETQRNKGNFPGRFSGRQFSNSRSEMNVSTLELGDSALYLCASSLAIGSYEQYFGPGTRLTVT.

This clonotype was seen more than once but under ten times. The chain joins TRBV4-1 to TRBJ2-1; 10 bases fit TRBD2. CDR1 and CDR2 from the germline V gene are MGHRA and YSYEKL. CDR3 length: 17 residues. The trim removed 4 bases at V and 4 bases at J, leaving 10 bases unmatched. Here the CDR3 DNA reads TGCGCCAGCAGCCCTAACGGTGGGACTAGCGATTACAATGAGCAGTTCTTC. Protein: CASSPNGGTSDYNEQFF.

Only a few counts were recorded for this clonotype. The chain recombines TRBV20-1 with TRBJ2-7; 8 nucleotides align to TRBD2. Germline V gives CDR1 DFQATT, CDR2 SNEGSKA (reference sequence). The junction had 21 bases not matched to a gene; V was cut back by 2 bases and J by 6 bases. This CDR3 comprises 18 residues. The CDR3 DNA sequence: TGCAGTGCTAGACGACCTGGTGATAGCGGGAACCCGACAGGCGAGCAGTACTTC. This codes for CSARRPGDSGNPTGEQYF.

This clonotype was seen repeatedly, ten times or more. The rearrangement uses TRBV3-1 and TRBJ1-2; 10 nucleotides align to TRBD1. CDR1 is LGHDT, CDR2 YNNKEL, per germline (reference sequence). V trimming: 2 bases; J trimming: 8 bases; junction bases outside the gene matches: 5. This CDR3 spans 14 amino acids. This CDR3 is CASSQYGQGEGYTF. CDR3 coding DNA: TGTGCCAGCAGCCAATACGGACAGGGGGAGGGCTACACCTTC. Full variable domain (outside the CDR3, taken from reference TRBV3-1 and TRBJ1-2): DTAVSQTPKYLVTQMGNDKSIKCEQNLGHDTMYWYKQDSKKFLKIMFSYNNKELIINETVPNRFSPKSPDKAHLNLHINSLELGDSAVYFCASSQYGQGEGYTFGSGTRLTVV.

The CDR3 coding sequence is TGTGCCAGCAGCTTAGTATCCGGACAGGGGGGCCGGGTGGGAGAGCAGTACTTC. As protein: CASSLVSGQGGRVGEQYF. J is TRBJ2-7 and V is TRBV7-2; TRBD1 agrees at 10 bases. This CDR3 contains 18 residues. Per germline, CDR1 SGHTA and CDR2 FQGNSA. J was trimmed by 7 bases and V by 1 base; bases with no gene match: 16.

This clonotype was counted many times. The J gene is TRBJ1-1, the V gene TRBV12-3 or TRBV12-4; D perhaps matches TRBD1 (6 bases). The CDR3 is 14 residues long. V shed 4 bases and J shed 0 bases, with 9 bases lying between them. As DNA, the CDR3 is TGTGCCAGCAGTTGGGGGGGCATGAACACTGAAGCTTTCTTT. Translating gives CASSWGGMNTEAFF.